These 18 T cell receptor beta chains were all obtained from the same sample, sequenced in a study of blood T cell repertoires in COVID-19. Here immunoSEQ multiplex PCR was the method, and the copy in TCRdb shows in-frame clones only, minus some. The table includes 400,000 or so clones, about 90% detected once. Sequencing was performed on PBMCs or T cells enriched from blood (not recorded which). The source is a man aged 18 to 35 who had recovered from COVID-19.

V is TRBV10-3 and J is TRBJ1-1, with 7 bases lining up with TRBD1. The CDR3 extends over 16 amino acids. Germline V gene data show CDR1 as ENHRY and CDR2 as SYGVKD. With V trimmed by 2 bases and J by 0 bases, 6 bases remained unmatched. The CDR3 bases are TGTGCCATCAGTGAGAGGATACAGGGGATGAACACTGAAGCTTTCTTT. Its translation is CAISERIQGMNTEAFF.

The chain is built from TRBV7-3 and TRBJ2-2; TRBD1 might be the D (6 bases). Germline V gene lookup returns CDR1 SGHTA and CDR2 FQGTGA. V lost 2 bases and J 7 bases, leaving 8 bases between the germline ends. This CDR3 region has 13 residues. Here the CDR3 DNA reads TGTGCCAGCAGCTTAGGGGGCGGCGGGGAGCTGTTTTTT. Translating it yields CASSLGGGGELFF.

The CDR3 reads CASSFREGNTGELFF. CDR3 bases: TGCGCCAGCAGCTTCCGAGAGGGAAACACCGGGGAGCTGTTTTTT. The chain uses TRBV5-1 and TRBJ2-2; D perhaps matches TRBD2 (5 bases). The V gene lost 2 bases and the J gene lost 2 bases, with 10 bases spanning the gap. Germline-derived CDR1 and CDR2 are SGHRS and YFSETQ. The CDR3 runs 15 residues. Complete variable domain (other parts from reference TRBV5-1 and TRBJ2-2): KAGVTQTPRYLIKTRGQQVTLSCSPISGHRSVSWYQQTPGQGLQFLFEYFSETQRNKGNFPGRFSGRQFSNSRSEMNVSTLELGDSALYLCASSFREGNTGELFFGEGSRLTVL.

The gene calls are TRBV5-4 and TRBJ2-3, with 8 bases identical to TRBD2. V gave up 1 base and J gave up 2 bases; unmatched junction bases: 6. This CDR3 has 16 residues. Looked up from germline, CDR1 is SGHNT and CDR2 is YYREEE (reference sequence). The DNA of the CDR3 is TGTGCCAGCAGCTTGTGGGGCGGGGGGAACACAGATACGCAGTATTTT. It codes for CASSLWGGGNTDTQYF.

V and J are TRBV10-1 and TRBJ2-3; TRBD2 agrees at 8 bases. Germline assignment: CDR1 WNHNN and CDR2 SYGVQD (reference sequence). V shed 4 bases and J 0 bases; nucleotides not matched to a gene: 3. This CDR3 region has 15 residues. CDR3 protein: CASSGASGSTDTQYF. CDR3 nucleotides: TGCGCCAGCAGTGGGGCTAGCGGGAGCACAGATACGCAGTATTTT.

The chain uses TRBV18 and TRBJ2-1; 7 bases agree with TRBD2. The V gene's germline CDR1 is KGHSH and CDR2 LQKENI. This CDR3 is built from 16 residues. With V trimmed by 2 bases and J by 1 base, 5 bases remained unmatched. This CDR3 reads CASSPFLAESYNEQFF. The CDR3 DNA sequence: TGTGCCAGCTCACCATTCCTAGCGGAGTCCTACAATGAGCAGTTCTTC.

This clone was seen a few times. The chain has TRBV3-1 (or the pseudogene TRBV3-2) and TRBJ1-3; D possibly corresponds to TRBD1 (6 bases). V was clipped by 1 base and J by 3 bases, with 10 bases between them. The CDR3 runs to 15 residues. Germline-derived CDR1 and CDR2 are LGHDT and YNNKEL (reference sequence). CDR3 amino acids: CASSQGGRLGNTIYF. In DNA form, the CDR3 reads TGTGCCAGCAGCCAAGGGGGGCGCCTTGGAAACACCATATATTTT.

This clone was found once. J is TRBJ1-1 and V is TRBV19; D might be TRBD1 (5 bases). Germline assignment: CDR1 LNHDA and CDR2 SQIVND (reference sequence). V was shortened by 7 bases and J by 1 base, with 10 bases between the two germline ends. The CDR3 spans 13 residues. This CDR3 is CASKSQANTEAFF. As DNA, the CDR3 is TGTGCCAGTAAGTCACAGGCGAACACTGAAGCTTTCTTT.

The chain links TRBV5-1 to TRBJ1-1; D remains unclear. Looked up from germline, CDR1 is SGHRS and CDR2 is YFSETQ. The V gene lost 3 bases and the J gene lost 0 bases, with 9 bases spanning the gap. The CDR3 has 14 residues. The CDR3 nucleotides read TGCGCCAGCAGCTCTATTGATATGAACACTGAAGCTTTCTTT. Its protein is CASSSIDMNTEAFF. Complete variable domain (other parts from reference TRBV5-1 and TRBJ1-1): KAGVTQTPRYLIKTRGQQVTLSCSPISGHRSVSWYQQTPGQGLQFLFEYFSETQRNKGNFPGRFSGRQFSNSRSEMNVSTLELGDSALYLCASSSIDMNTEAFFGQGTRLTVV.

The chain uses TRBV19 and TRBJ1-1; TRBD1 aligns across 7 bases. The V gene's germline CDR1 is LNHDA and CDR2 SQIVND (reference sequence). V gave up 1 base and J gave up 6 bases; unmatched junction bases: 14. CDR3 length: 17 amino acids. Here the CDR3 DNA reads TGTGCCAGTAGTATAGTTCTGGCCCGAGACAGGGTCCCTGAAGCTTTCTTT. Protein product: CASSIVLARDRVPEAFF.

This clone was seen at least ten times. This chain connects TRBV6-5 to TRBJ1-5; weak D call: TRBD1 (5 bases). CDR3 length: 14 residues. Germline CDR1 reads MNHEY; CDR2 reads SVGAGI. V dropped 6 bases and J dropped 5 bases, with 14 bases sitting between them. This CDR3 reads CASSHYRFYQPQHF. The CDR3 coding sequence is TGTGCCAGCAGCCATTACAGGTTTTATCAGCCCCAGCATTTT.

The V call is TRBV15, the J call TRBJ1-6, with TRBD1 as a possible D gene (5 bases). The CDR3 spans 14 residues. Germline V CDR1 and CDR2: LNHNV, YYDKDF (reference sequence). Trimming left V 7 bases short and J 9 bases short, with 16 bases between. CDR3: CATTQGGSSSPLHF. The CDR3 DNA reads as TGTGCCACCACCCAGGGAGGTAGTTCTTCACCCCTCCACTTT. Filled out from reference TRBV15 and TRBJ1-6, the complete variable domain reads DAMVIQNPRYQVTQFGKPVTLSCSQTLNHNVMYWYQQKSSQAPKLLFHYYDKDFNNEADTPDNFQSRRPNTSFCFLDIRSPGLGDTAMYLCATTQGGSSSPLHFGNGTRLTVT.

J is TRBJ1-2 and V is TRBV2; D remains unclear. Trimming removed 11 bases from V and 4 bases from J, with 17 bases in between. From germline, CDR1 is SNHLY and CDR2 FYNNEI. The CDR3 sequence is 13 residues long. CDR3 sequence (DNA): TGTGCCTCGTCCCGAGAGGATGGCTATGGCTACACCTTC. This codes for CASSREDGYGYTF.

The chain links TRBV29-1 to TRBJ1-1; no definite D call. Germline V gene data show CDR1 as SQVTM and CDR2 as ANQGSEA. Trimming shortened V by 7 bases and J by 1 base, and 13 bases separated the two germline ends. This CDR3 has 13 residues. CDR3 region: CSAHDRGNTEAFF. In DNA form, the CDR3 reads TGCAGCGCCCACGACCGAGGGAACACTGAAGCTTTCTTT.

The V gene is TRBV29-1, the J gene TRBJ1-2; D is perhaps TRBD1 (6 bases). This CDR3 has 14 amino acids. Germline assignment: CDR1 SQVTM and CDR2 ANQGSEA. Trimming stripped 2 bases from V and 5 bases from J, with 15 bases between. The CDR3 DNA follows: TGCAGCGTTGAAAGCTTCCAGGGGTTTTATGGCTACACCTTC. The encoded protein is CSVESFQGFYGYTF.

This clone was observed a handful of times. This chain joins TRBV5-4 and TRBJ1-3; D might be TRBD1 (6 bases). The CDR3 contains 15 residues. CDR1 is SGHNT and CDR2 is YYREEE in the germline V gene (reference sequence). V was pared by 4 bases and J by 0 bases, with 11 bases between. The CDR3 nucleotides read TGTGCCAGCAGCCGTGGACAGATCTCTGGAAACACCATATATTTT. Residues: CASSRGQISGNTIYF.

CDR3 bases: TGTGCCAGCAGCCCCCGGGTATACTCTGGAAACACCATATATTTT. Its translation is CASSPRVYSGNTIYF. The rearrangement joins TRBV7-2 to TRBJ1-3; D unresolved. Germline-derived CDR1 and CDR2 are SGHTA and FQGNSA. The CDR3 length is 15 residues. V lost 5 bases, J lost 0 bases, and 11 bases lay in between.

This rearrangement joins TRBV11-2 to TRBJ1-3; TRBD1 might be the D (5 bases). V lost 5 bases, J lost 10 bases, and 18 bases lay in between. CDR3 size: 14 residues. Germline V lookup: CDR1 SGHAT, CDR2 FQNNGV. The CDR3, as DNA: TGTGCCAGCAGCCGTAGCTGGAGGGACGAAACCATATATTTT. This translates into CASSRSWRDETIYF.